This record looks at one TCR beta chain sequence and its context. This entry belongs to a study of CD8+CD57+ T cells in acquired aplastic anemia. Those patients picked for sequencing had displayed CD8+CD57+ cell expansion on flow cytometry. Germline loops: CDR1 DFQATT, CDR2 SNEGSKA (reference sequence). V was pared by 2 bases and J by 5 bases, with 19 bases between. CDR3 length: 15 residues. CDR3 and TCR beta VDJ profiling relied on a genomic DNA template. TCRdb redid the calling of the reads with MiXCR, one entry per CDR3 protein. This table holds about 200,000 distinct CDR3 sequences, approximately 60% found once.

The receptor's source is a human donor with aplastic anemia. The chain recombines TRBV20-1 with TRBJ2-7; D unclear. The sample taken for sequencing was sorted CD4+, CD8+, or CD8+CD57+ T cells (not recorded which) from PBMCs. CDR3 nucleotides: TGCAGTGCTAGATCCCCTAGAACCGCAGACGACGAGCAGTACTTC. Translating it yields CSARSPRTADDEQYF.